Detailed here is one T cell receptor beta chain. The repertoire was sequenced with immunoSEQ multiplex PCR; TCRdb's copy has only in-frame clones and lacks some. The sample shows 50,000 to 55,000 clones, around 90% of them seen only once. The V segment lost 4 bases and the J segment 5 bases; nucleotides outside the gene matches: 8. CDR1 is SGHRS, CDR2 YFSETQ, per germline. CDR3 length equals 15 residues. The sample belongs to a study of T cell changes during pregnancy in multiple sclerosis. The TCR was taken from a female donor with multiple sclerosis, enrolled in a pregnancy study. The chain links TRBV5-1 to TRBJ2-1; 8 bases line up with TRBD2. The source material was CD4+ T cells from peripheral blood mononuclear cells, sampled in the third trimester of pregnancy. CDR3 amino acids: CASSPQGRGDNEQFF. The CDR3 bases are TGCGCCAGCAGCCCGCAGGGGCGGGGGGACAATGAGCAGTTCTTC.